These T cell receptor beta chains were read from a single sample in a study of blood T cells in healthy people across ages. TCRdb recomputed calls from the 5' RACE reads with MiXCR, one row per CDR3 protein. The table shows 1,500,000 or so distinct CDR3 sequences, with 40% to 45% occurring only once. Source material: blood. These receptors were collected from a woman aged 18-30 years in good health. CDR3s include the opening cysteine and the closing phenylalanine or tryptophan. The order of the fields is D gene, J gene, clone size, V gene, CDR3 protein, CDR3 DNA. The D gene is left open where the match is weak. Not all rows give a size; the values are once, few, many and, for expanded clones, a class.

-,TRBJ2-3,-,TRBV29-1,CSVRGAYTDTQYF,TGCAGCGTCCGAGGGGCCTACACAGATACGCAGTATTTT
-,TRBJ1-5,few,TRBV12-3/TRBV12-4,CASSLASRYDQPQHF,TGTGCCAGCAGTTTAGCGTCCCGATACGATCAGCCCCAGCATTTT
-,TRBJ2-1,-,TRBV5-1,CASTGRDNYNEQFF,TGCGCCAGCACAGGAAGGGACAATTACAATGAGCAGTTCTTC
-,TRBJ2-4,-,TRBV4-2,CASSPLYGEQYF,TGTGCCAGCAGCCCCCTGTACGGGGAGCAGTACTTC
-,TRBJ2-1,once,TRBV20-1,CSAPNREQFF,TGCAGTGCACCAAATCGTGAGCAGTTCTTC
-,TRBJ2-1,-,TRBV9,CASSPTGPLGQFF,TGTGCCAGCAGCCCCACTGGGCCTTTAGGACAGTTCTTC
-,TRBJ1-2,-,TRBV21-1,CASSKEREDRSTNYGYTF,TGTGCCAGCAGCAAAGAGAGGGAGGACAGATCCACTAACTATGGCTACACCTTC
-,TRBJ2-5,-,TRBV7-9,CASSLLDFETQYF,TGTGCCAGCAGCTTATTGGACTTCGAGACCCAGTACTTC
-,TRBJ1-2,-,TRBV29-1,CSVDLRGTLPEGYGYTF,TGCAGCGTTGATCTCAGGGGAACTTTGCCCGAGGGCTATGGCTACACCTTC
-,TRBJ1-1,-,TRBV6-5,CASSYSLNAEAFF,TGTGCCAGCAGTTACTCGTTGAACGCTGAAGCTTTCTTT
TRBD1,TRBJ2-7,-,TRBV7-2,CASSPRTGLGDQYF,TGTGCCAGCAGCCCACGGACAGGTCTAGGGGACCAGTACTTC
TRBD2,TRBJ2-7,few,TRBV4-1,CASSLGTSGGSYYEQYF,TGCGCCAGCAGCCTCGGGACTAGCGGGGGGAGTTACTACGAGCAGTACTTC
-,TRBJ1-1,-,TRBV14,CASSLPWSEAFF,TGTGCCAGCAGCCTTCCTTGGTCTGAAGCTTTCTTT
-,TRBJ2-1,-,TRBV2,CASSRGSQGNEQFF,TGTGCCAGCAGTCGCGGCTCACAGGGTAATGAGCAGTTCTTC
-,TRBJ2-7,-,TRBV20-1,CSAIYHVGPYEQYF,TGCAGTGCTATATATCACGTGGGACCCTACGAGCAGTACTTC
TRBD1,TRBJ2-1,-,TRBV25-1,CASSVLQGACDEQFF,TGTGCCAGCAGTGTCCTACAGGGGGCGTGCGATGAGCAGTTCTTC
TRBD2,TRBJ2-1,-,TRBV4-1,CASSHPSGSKNEQFF,TGCGCCAGCAGCCATCCTAGCGGGTCCAAAAATGAGCAGTTCTTC
TRBD1,TRBJ2-7,-,TRBV2,CASSGLRSGGSYEQYF,TGTGCCAGCAGTGGCCTGCGGTCAGGGGGTTCCTACGAGCAGTACTTC
-,TRBJ1-1,-,TRBV9,CASSARAGGTEAFF,TGTGCCAGCAGCGCCAGGGCGGGCGGCACTGAAGCTTTCTTT
-,TRBJ2-7,-,TRBV4-1,CASSHSRGLAEQYF,TGCGCCAGCAGCCATAGCAGAGGACTGGCCGAGCAGTACTTC
TRBD2,TRBJ2-5,-,TRBV12-3/TRBV12-4,CASRSGLAGEYF,TGTGCCAGCAGATCGGGACTAGCGGGGGAGTACTTC
-,TRBJ2-7,-,TRBV2,CASSELQEPSYEQYF,TGTGCCAGCAGTGAACTCCAGGAACCCTCCTACGAGCAGTACTTC
-,TRBJ1-1,-,TRBV5-1,CASSLSSRGLNEAFF,TGCGCCAGCAGCTTGTCGTCCAGGGGACTGAATGAAGCTTTCTTT
-,TRBJ1-1,few,TRBV29-1,CSVLTGGDTEAFF,TGCAGCGTCCTAACGGGCGGGGACACTGAAGCTTTCTTT
-,TRBJ1-2,-,TRBV7-9,CASSPGGDISPYGYTF,TGTGCCAGCAGCCCCGGTGGGGACATAAGCCCCTATGGCTACACCTTC
-,TRBJ2-3,many,TRBV24-1,CATSESGPGTDTQYF,TGTGCCACCAGCGAAAGCGGTCCTGGCACAGATACGCAGTATTTT
-,TRBJ1-2,-,TRBV6-2/TRBV6-3,CASSLGDLYYTF,TGTGCCAGCAGTTTGGGAGACCTCTACTACACCTTC
-,TRBJ2-3,many,TRBV29-1,CSAGLANTDTQYF,TGCAGCGCGGGACTTGCTAACACAGATACGCAGTATTTT
-,TRBJ1-1,-,TRBV6-6,CASLGPSKQGMNTEAFF,TGTGCCAGCCTAGGACCATCAAAGCAGGGGATGAACACTGAAGCTTTCTTT
TRBD1,TRBJ2-2,-,TRBV12-3/TRBV12-4,CASSFGTGAGELFF,TGTGCCAGCAGTTTCGGGACAGGGGCCGGGGAGCTGTTTTTT
-,TRBJ2-1,-,TRBV20-1,CSARDVLAVSFNEQFF,TGCAGTGCTAGAGATGTGTTAGCGGTCTCCTTCAATGAGCAGTTCTTC
TRBD2,TRBJ2-7,few,TRBV6-2/TRBV6-3,CASTTSGYEQYF,TGTGCCAGCACGACTAGCGGCTACGAGCAGTACTTC
TRBD2,TRBJ2-7,-,TRBV3-1,CASSLGTSGRGYEQYF,TGTGCCAGCAGCCTCGGGACTAGCGGGAGGGGCTACGAGCAGTACTTC
-,TRBJ1-1,-,TRBV7-9,CASSLLGDKDTEAFF,TGTGCCAGCAGCCTGCTAGGGGATAAGGACACTGAAGCTTTCTTT
-,TRBJ2-1,few,TRBV27,CASSLSEQNEQFF,TGTGCCAGCAGTTTATCCGAGCAAAATGAGCAGTTCTTC
-,TRBJ2-7,-,TRBV6-5,CASKPSKGTYEQYF,TGTGCCAGCAAACCAAGTAAGGGGACCTACGAGCAGTACTTC
-,TRBJ2-1,-,TRBV9,CASSVAARAFHNEQFF,TGTGCCAGCAGCGTAGCCGCACGTGCGTTCCACAATGAGCAGTTCTTC
-,TRBJ2-7,-,TRBV20-1,CSARFEGYEQYF,TGCAGTGCTAGGTTCGAGGGGTACGAGCAGTACTTC
-,TRBJ1-1,-,TRBV4-3,CASSQDWGGLRGTEAFF,TGCGCCAGCAGCCAAGATTGGGGGGGACTTAGAGGCACTGAAGCTTTCTTT
-,TRBJ2-7,-,TRBV6-5,CASSYDRDEQYF,TGTGCCAGCAGTTACGACCGCGACGAGCAGTACTTC